This TCR beta chain was profiled in a study of T-cell memory formation after mild COVID-19. On this clonotype itself: The antigen is undetermined.

TCRdb ran MiXCR on the 5' RACE reads and lists one entry per CDR3 protein. The sample includes about 180,000 distinct CDR3 sequences, approximately 16% seen only once; the top ten take about 2.1%. The germline V and J ends were trimmed by 3 bases and 6 bases, with 18 bases remaining between them. This CDR3 is built from 14 residues. Germline CDR1 DFQATT, CDR2 SNEGSKA (reference sequence). Study observations and caveats: There were some responding clones in pre-infection memory, which suggested that cross-reactive memory had joined. Researchers report contracting CD4+ clones mostly in CM and EM, with CD8+ clones in EMRA. SARS-CoV-2 specificity was not confirmed for second-wave clones peaking on day 37.

The chain has TRBV20-1 and TRBJ2-7; D possibly corresponds to TRBD1 (6 bases). The sample consisted of PBMCs or a T cell subset sorted from them (not recorded which). The receptor was derived from an adult woman who had mild COVID-19 (a few samples of this study predate the infection). Cell type and time point are not known. CDR3 region: CSARSGTSTSEQYF. The CDR3 nucleotides are TGCAGTGCTAGGTCCGGGACATCTACGTCCGAGCAGTACTTC.